Listed below are T cell receptor beta chains from one sample, sequenced in a study of shared clonotypes between healthy human individuals. Generated by immunoSEQ multiplex PCR, the TCRdb table keeps only in-frame clones and is missing some. The profile shows roughly 1,500,000 clones, 98% to 99% of them singletons. The sample taken for sequencing was naive CD4+ T cells sorted from blood. The receptor set was obtained from a man aged 30 to 39 in good health. Each CDR3 is given with its conserved first and last residue. D genes are given only for firm matches. Some rows have no size entry. The others give once, few or many, or a class for an expanded clone.

V gene: TRBV12-2
clone size: -
D gene: -
J gene: TRBJ2-7
CDR3 DNA: TGTGCAAGCCCGGGACTACCAACATTCCTAGGCTACGAGCAGTACTTC
CDR3 protein: CASPGLPTFLGYEQYF

V gene: TRBV5-5
clone size: -
D gene: -
J gene: TRBJ2-5
CDR3 DNA: TGTGCCAGCAGCAAGTGGGACGTCCGCGAGACCCAGTACTTC
CDR3 protein: CASSKWDVRETQYF

V gene: TRBV11-2
clone size: -
D gene: TRBD1
J gene: TRBJ2-7
CDR3 DNA: TGTGCCAGCAGACCAAGCCGGGACAGGGGGCATTACCCATACGAGCAGTACTTC
CDR3 protein: CASRPSRDRGHYPYEQYF

V gene: TRBV6-1
clone size: -
D gene: TRBD1
J gene: TRBJ2-3
CDR3 DNA: TGTGCCAGCAGACCGGGACAGGGTAGGAATACGCAGTATTTT
CDR3 protein: CASRPGQGRNTQYF

V gene: TRBV27
clone size: -
D gene: -
J gene: TRBJ1-1
CDR3 DNA: TGTGCCAGCAGACCGCGCTGGACAGATGGGCACCGTGAAGCTTTCTTT
CDR3 protein: CASRPRWTDGHREAFF

V gene: TRBV2
clone size: -
D gene: -
J gene: TRBJ2-5
CDR3 DNA: TGTGCCAGCGTTCAGGGAGTTTGGGAGACCCAGTACTTC
CDR3 protein: CASVQGVWETQYF

V gene: TRBV9
clone size: -
D gene: -
J gene: TRBJ1-4
CDR3 DNA: TGTGCCAGCAGCGCTTCGACCGGGACGGGGGAAAAACTGTTTTTT
CDR3 protein: CASSASTGTGEKLFF

V gene: TRBV7-2
clone size: -
D gene: -
J gene: TRBJ1-2
CDR3 DNA: TGTGCCAGCAGCTTAGACGGTAAACGTCCCTATGGCTACACCTTC
CDR3 protein: CASSLDGKRPYGYTF

V gene: TRBV20-1
clone size: -
D gene: TRBD1
J gene: TRBJ1-2
CDR3 DNA: TGCAGTGCTCCGGACAGGCATGGCTACACCTTC
CDR3 protein: CSAPDRHGYTF

V gene: TRBV6-5
clone size: -
D gene: TRBD2
J gene: TRBJ2-7
CDR3 DNA: TGTGCCAGCAGTTACCCGGGAGGGTCCAGGCCCTACGAGCAGTACTTC
CDR3 protein: CASSYPGGSRPYEQYF

V gene: TRBV7-2
clone size: once
D gene: -
J gene: TRBJ2-7
CDR3 DNA: TGTGCCAGCAGCTTAAATGGGGCAACTATCTCCTACGAGCAGTACTTC
CDR3 protein: CASSLNGATISYEQYF

V gene: TRBV5-1
clone size: -
D gene: TRBD2
J gene: TRBJ2-1
CDR3 DNA: TGCGCCAGCAGCTCGATGACTAGCGGCTACAATGAGCAGTTCTTC
CDR3 protein: CASSSMTSGYNEQFF

V gene: TRBV10-3
clone size: -
D gene: -
J gene: TRBJ1-5
CDR3 DNA: TGTGCCATCAGTGCGTCCGGCGATCAGCCCCAGCATTTT
CDR3 protein: CAISASGDQPQHF

V gene: TRBV7-2
clone size: -
D gene: -
J gene: TRBJ2-4
CDR3 DNA: TGTGCCAGCTCTGGGGACCGCTTAGTAACCAAAAACATTCAGTACTTC
CDR3 protein: CASSGDRLVTKNIQYF

V gene: TRBV28
clone size: once
D gene: -
J gene: TRBJ1-3
CDR3 DNA: TGTGCCAGCAGTTTGTTTCAGGGTGTAACTGGAAACACCATATATTTT
CDR3 protein: CASSLFQGVTGNTIYF

V gene: TRBV27
clone size: -
D gene: -
J gene: TRBJ2-1
CDR3 DNA: TGTGCCAGCAGTCCCGCCTATGGTGAGCAGTTCTTC
CDR3 protein: CASSPAYGEQFF

V gene: TRBV12-5
clone size: -
D gene: TRBD1
J gene: TRBJ2-5
CDR3 DNA: TGTGCTAGTGGTTACTTTCTCAGGGGGCGCTTGGAGACCCAGTACTTC
CDR3 protein: CASGYFLRGRLETQYF

V gene: TRBV10-3
clone size: -
D gene: TRBD1
J gene: TRBJ2-1
CDR3 DNA: TGTGCCATCAGCCCGGGACAGGTTGTTCATGAGCAGTTCTTC
CDR3 protein: CAISPGQVVHEQFF

V gene: TRBV6-1
clone size: -
D gene: -
J gene: TRBJ1-1
CDR3 DNA: TGTGCCAGCAGTTGGGACCGATTCTCTGAAGCTTTCTTT
CDR3 protein: CASSWDRFSEAFF

V gene: TRBV15
clone size: once
D gene: TRBD1
J gene: TRBJ1-4
CDR3 DNA: TGTGCCACCAGCAACAGGGGTCGTGAAAAACTGTTTTTT
CDR3 protein: CATSNRGREKLFF